A selection of T cell receptor beta chains follows, all from one sample in a study of cytomegalovirus exposure and HLA in healthy donors. Data came from immunoSEQ multiplex PCR; TCRdb stores just in-frame clones and leaves some out. The table has roughly 200,000 clones, approximately 85% seen once. The sample was PBMCs. All receptors derive from a woman in her fifties or sixties in good health and CMV-seronegative. CDR3s include the opening cysteine and the closing phenylalanine or tryptophan. Fields, in order: D gene, V gene, CDR3 length, clone size, J gene, CDR3 DNA, CDR3 protein. The D gene is left open where the match is weak. Clone sizes are given selectively: once, few, many, or a class where the clone is expanded.

TRBD1,TRBV5-1,15,.,TRBJ2-5,TGCGCCAGCAGCTTGGAGGGGGCGATTCAAGAGACCCAGTACTTC,CASSLEGAIQETQYF
TRBD1,TRBV4-1,17,.,TRBJ1-6,TGCGCCAGCAGCCTAATACGGGCGGACAGGGGACAATTCACCCTCCACTTT,CASSLIRADRGQFTLHF
.,TRBV19,15,.,TRBJ2-1,TGTGCCAGTACGCCGCGGCAAAGTCCCTACAATGAGCAGTTCTTC,CASTPRQSPYNEQFF
TRBD1,TRBV7-8,15,.,TRBJ2-5,TGTGCCAGCGACAGCGAACAGGGGGCCCAAGAGACCCAGTACTTC,CASDSEQGAQETQYF
.,TRBV28,14,.,TRBJ2-2,TGTGCCAGCAGCTGGCAGGGTTTACCTGGGGAGCTGTTTTTT,CASSWQGLPGELFF
TRBD2,TRBV27,16,.,TRBJ2-1,TGTGCCAGCAGGGTGACTAGCGGGAGGGATTACAATGAGCAGTTCTTC,CASRVTSGRDYNEQFF
.,TRBV10-2,16,.,TRBJ1-2,TGCGCCAGCAGTGAGTGGGGGGAGGGCTCTAACTATGGCTACACCTTC,CASSEWGEGSNYGYTF
.,TRBV28,14,.,TRBJ2-7,TGTGCCAGCAGTTTCGAGGTTCCTGCCTACGAGCAGTACTTC,CASSFEVPAYEQYF
TRBD2,TRBV9,15,.,TRBJ2-3,TGTGCCAGCAGCGTAACTAGCGGGAGCACAGATACGCAGTATTTT,CASSVTSGSTDTQYF
.,TRBV7-9,12,.,TRBJ1-5,TGTGCCAGCAGCCCCGGGGATCAGCCCCAGCATTTT,CASSPGDQPQHF
.,TRBV20-1,10,.,TRBJ1-2,TGCAGTGCCAGGTCGGATGGCTACACCTTC,CSARSDGYTF
.,TRBV7-7,15,.,TRBJ2-1,TGTGCCAGCAGCTTCAATCCCGTAGGGAGCAATGAGCAGTTCTTC,CASSFNPVGSNEQFF
TRBD2,TRBV5-4,14,.,TRBJ2-7,TGTGCCAGCAGCTTGGAAGCGGGACCCTACGAGCAGTACTTC,CASSLEAGPYEQYF
.,TRBV11-2,17,.,TRBJ2-3,TGTGCCAGCAGCTTAGCCGGCGGGGCCGTGGGCACAGATACGCAGTATTTT,CASSLAGGAVGTDTQYF
.,TRBV28,13,few,TRBJ1-1,TGTGCCAGCAGAGGGGGGGGCCGACTTGAAGCTTTCTTT,CASRGGGRLEAFF
.,TRBV30,13,.,TRBJ2-5,TGTGCCTGGTCCCGGGGAGGACGGGAGACCCAGTACTTC,CAWSRGGRETQYF
.,TRBV6-5,14,.,TRBJ1-1,TGTGCCAGCATGAGTCCCAGGGTGGGCACTGAAGCTTTCTTT,CASMSPRVGTEAFF
TRBD2,TRBV7-2,15,.,TRBJ2-4,TGTGCCAGCAGCTTAAAGGGGACTAGCCAAAACATTCAGTACTTC,CASSLKGTSQNIQYF
.,TRBV6-5,13,.,TRBJ2-1,TGTGCCAGCAGTTACCCCGGGGACAATGAGCAGTTCTTC,CASSYPGDNEQFF
.,TRBV20-1,10,.,TRBJ2-4,TGCAGTGCTAGAACGGGTACTCAGTACTTC,CSARTGTQYF
TRBD1,TRBV6-1,14,.,TRBJ1-1,TGTGCCAGTCATTTAAACAGGGGATATACTGAAGCTTTCTTT,CASHLNRGYTEAFF
TRBD1,TRBV7-9,14,.,TRBJ2-7,TGTGCCAGCAGCCCTCCGGGACAGGGTTCCGAGCAGTACTTC,CASSPPGQGSEQYF
.,TRBV28,15,.,TRBJ2-1,TGTGCCAGCAACCGAATAGCGAATCAGAACAATGAGCAGTTCTTC,CASNRIANQNNEQFF
.,TRBV4-3,14,.,TRBJ1-2,TGCGCCAGCAGCCAAGATTCCGGGGATCATGGCTACACCTTC,CASSQDSGDHGYTF
.,TRBV19,13,.,TRBJ2-5,TGTGCCAGTAGTTCACAGGGTGAAGAGACCCAGTACTTC,CASSSQGEETQYF
.,TRBV18,16,.,TRBJ2-6,TGTGCCAGCTCACAAGACAGACTCTCTGGGGCCAACGTCCTGACTTTC,CASSQDRLSGANVLTF
.,TRBV19,14,few,TRBJ2-3,TGTGCTAACCCCACCAGCAGGGGCGCAGATACGCAGTATTTT,CANPTSRGADTQYF
TRBD1,TRBV6-1,14,.,TRBJ2-7,TGTGCCAGCAGTAGGACAGGGGGCTTCTACGAGCAGTACTTC,CASSRTGGFYEQYF
.,TRBV27,15,.,TRBJ1-2,TGTGCCAGCAGTTTGAGTGGGAGGGGGGTCTATGGCTACACCTTC,CASSLSGRGVYGYTF
TRBD1,TRBV7-2,15,.,TRBJ1-5,TGTGCCAGCAGCTTAAGCGGGACAGGGAATCAGCCCCAGCATTTT,CASSLSGTGNQPQHF
.,TRBV5-4,15,.,TRBJ2-1,TGTGCCAGCAGCTTGCAAACTAGAGAGGCCAATGAGCAGTTCTTC,CASSLQTREANEQFF
.,TRBV7-9,14,.,TRBJ1-5,TGTTCCAGCAGCTTGCAGGGCGGGGGTCAGCCCCAGCATTTT,CSSSLQGGGQPQHF
TRBD2,TRBV5-1,16,.,TRBJ2-7,TGCGCCAGCAGCTTGTACGGGAGGGCCGGTAACAACGAGCAGTACTTC,CASSLYGRAGNNEQYF
TRBD2,TRBV5-1,16,once,TRBJ2-3,TGCGCCAGTGCCTTGCCCCTAGCGGGAGTCGGAGATACGCAGTATTTT,CASALPLAGVGDTQYF
.,TRBV6-1,14,.,TRBJ1-5,TGTGCCAGCGGAAAAAGCGATAGCAATCAGCCCCAGCATTTT,CASGKSDSNQPQHF
TRBD1,TRBV7-9,15,.,TRBJ2-7,TGTGCCAGCAGCTTAGCGGGACAGGGCCGGGGCGAGCAGTACTTC,CASSLAGQGRGEQYF
TRBD1,TRBV6-4,15,.,TRBJ2-1,TGTGCCAGCAGAAATGACAGGGGTGGCTACAATGAGCAGTTCTTC,CASRNDRGGYNEQFF
TRBD1,TRBV18,17,.,TRBJ1-1,TGTGCCAGCTCACCAAGGGGCCCACAGGGGAGGAACACTGAAGCTTTCTTT,CASSPRGPQGRNTEAFF
.,TRBV11-2,11,.,TRBJ2-1,TGTGCCAGCAGCTTAGGAGCGAGGCAGTTCTTC,CASSLGARQFF
TRBD2,TRBV14,16,.,TRBJ2-1,TGTGCCAGCAGCCAAGAATCGGGACTAGCGTCAAATGAGCAGTTCTTC,CASSQESGLASNEQFF
TRBD1,TRBV15,16,.,TRBJ2-7,TGTGCCACCAGCATAACCGGGACAGGGAGCTCCTACGAGCAGTACTTC,CATSITGTGSSYEQYF
TRBD1,TRBV18,14,.,TRBJ2-7,TGTGCCAGCTCACCGGGACAGGGGCCCTACGAGCAGTACTTC,CASSPGQGPYEQYF
TRBD2,TRBV4-1,15,.,TRBJ2-1,TGCGCCAGCAGCCAAGGAGCGGGGCCGTCTAATGAGCAGTTCTTC,CASSQGAGPSNEQFF
.,TRBV14,18,.,TRBJ2-1,TGTGCCAGCAGCCGGGGACTCTACTCGATGGCCCACGGGAATGAGCAGTTCTTC,CASSRGLYSMAHGNEQFF